This T cell receptor beta chain is from a study of T cell responses to AZD1222 COVID-19 vaccine. Study-level findings and limits: Spike-specific TCR breadth and depth grew following two AZD1222 doses.

CDR1 and CDR2 (germline): MGHRA, YSYEKL. V lost 4 bases and J lost 1, with 11 bases in between. The CDR3 has 15 residues. Libraries were prepared by immunoSEQ multiplex PCR; TCRdb keeps only in-frame clonotypes and omits some of them. The sample yields some 190,000 clones, approximately 94% seen once. For this clone: Its antigen is undetermined.

The V and J genes are TRBV4-1 and TRBJ1-5, with D unclear. The source was peripheral blood, collected 28 days after the second dose of the MenACWY control vaccine. This clonotype was sampled from an adult who received the MenACWY meningococcal vaccine as a control. The CDR3 DNA reads TGCGCCAGCAGCCCCTTAGGGCTAAGCAATCAGCCCCAGCATTTT. Translation: CASSPLGLSNQPQHF.